The 27 T cell receptor beta chains below come from one sample, sequenced in a study of cytomegalovirus exposure and HLA in healthy donors. The study ran its PCR with 60 Vbeta and 13 Jbeta primers. Profiled with immunoSEQ multiplex PCR; TCRdb holds only in-frame clones, not every one. The sample has some 130,000 clones, around 78% seen once. The sequencing input was PBMCs. These receptor sequences come from a woman aged 45-59 years in good health and CMV-seronegative.

This chain links TRBV19 with TRBJ1-1; D is unresolved. V lost 7 bases, J lost 2 bases, and 5 bases lay in between. This CDR3 spans 11 amino acids. Per the germline V gene, CDR1 is LNHDA and CDR2 is SQIVND (reference sequence). The CDR3 bases are TGTGCCAGTACTAAAAACACTGAAGCTTTCTTT. The encoded protein is CASTKNTEAFF.

V usage is TRBV7-9 and J usage is TRBJ1-2; 11 bases fit TRBD1. Unmatched junction bases numbered 9, after V lost 5 bases and J lost 7 bases. Germline loops: CDR1 SEHNR, CDR2 FQNEAQ (reference sequence). This CDR3 has 15 amino acids. The CDR3 reads CASSLNGQGAVGYTF. In DNA form, the CDR3 reads TGTGCCAGCAGCCTTAATGGACAGGGGGCGGTTGGCTACACCTTC. Combining the CDR3 with reference TRBV7-9 and TRBJ1-2 gives the whole variable domain DTGVSQNPRHKITKRGQNVTFRCDPISEHNRLYWYRQTLGQGPEFLTYFQNEAQLEKSRLLSDRFSAERPKGSFSTLEIQRTEQGDSAMYLCASSLNGQGAVGYTFGSGTRLTVV.

This rearrangement joins TRBV2 to TRBJ1-3; 7 nucleotides agree with TRBD1. Germline loops: CDR1 SNHLY, CDR2 FYNNEI. The CDR3 loop spans 16 amino acids. Unmatched junction bases numbered 8, after V lost 5 bases and J lost 1 base. CDR3 in DNA: TGTGCCAGCAGTCCGAACAGGGGAGGTTCTGGAAACACCATATATTTT. It translates to CASSPNRGGSGNTIYF.

This sequence joins TRBV11-2 and TRBJ2-3, with 10 bases identical to TRBD2. With 2 bases clipped from V and 5 bases from J, the junction kept 4 bases outside the gene matches. CDR3 length: 15 residues. In germline, CDR1 is SGHAT, CDR2 FQNNGV. CDR3 bases: TGTGCCAGCAGCTTAAGCGGGAGGGGAATAGATACGCAGTATTTT. It translates to CASSLSGRGIDTQYF.

V gene TRBV4-3 combines with J gene TRBJ1-1; 7 bases align to TRBD1. This CDR3 is built from 15 residues. V trimming: 3 bases; J trimming: 1 base; junction bases outside the gene matches: 5. Germline assignment: CDR1 LGHNA and CDR2 YSLEER. CDR3 sequence: CASSQHTGANTEAFF. CDR3 coding DNA: TGCGCCAGCAGCCAGCATACAGGGGCGAACACTGAAGCTTTCTTT.

This clone was recorded many times. This rearrangement joins TRBV6-4 to TRBJ2-3, with D maybe TRBD2 (6 bases). Germline-derived CDR1 and CDR2 are MRHNA and SNTAGT. The CDR3 spans 14 residues. The V and J ends lost 6 bases and 0 bases respectively, with 10 bases between them. This CDR3 reads CASSAGTSTDTQYF. The CDR3 bases are TGTGCCAGCAGCGCCGGGACTAGCACAGATACGCAGTATTTT.

The chain links TRBV4-3 to TRBJ1-1; D might be TRBD1 (6 bases). V was pared by 1 base and J by 8 bases, with 14 bases between. The CDR3 is 14 residues long. CDR1 LGHNA and CDR2 YSLEER come from the germline V gene. CDR3 loop: CASSQGLDRWEAFF. Here the CDR3 DNA reads TGCGCCAGCAGCCAAGGCCTCGACAGGTGGGAAGCTTTCTTT.

This rearrangement joins TRBV5-6 to TRBJ1-1, with D tentatively TRBD1 (5 bases). V lost 4 bases, J lost 1 base, and 23 bases lay in between. The CDR3 has 18 amino acids. Germline CDR1 SGHDT, CDR2 YYEEEE. CDR3 sequence: CASSRGRLIRRGNTEAFF. The CDR3 coding sequence is TGTGCCAGCAGCCGAGGAAGGTTAATCCGTAGGGGGAACACTGAAGCTTTCTTT.

V is TRBV6-1 and J is TRBJ1-2, with a weak D call TRBD1 (6 bases). The CDR3 has 13 amino acids. V was clipped by 7 bases and J by 2 bases, with 11 bases between them. The germline V gene encodes CDR1 MNHNS and CDR2 SASEGT. DNA of the CDR3: TGTGCCAGCATTGAGGGGGGGAACTATGGCTACACCTTC. Translation gives CASIEGGNYGYTF.

The rearrangement uses TRBV11-2 and TRBJ2-5, with 9 bases that match TRBD2. Unmatched junction bases numbered 4, after V lost 1 base and J lost 1 base. This CDR3 comprises 16 residues. Germline loops: CDR1 SGHAT, CDR2 FQNNGV. The CDR3 coding sequence is TGTGCCAGCAGCTTAGCGGTAGCGGGAGCCCAAGAGACCCAGTACTTC. Encoded protein: CASSLAVAGAQETQYF. Drawing the rest from reference TRBV11-2 and TRBJ2-5, the complete variable domain is EAGVAQSPRYKIIEKRQSVAFWCNPISGHATLYWYQQILGQGPKLLIQFQNNGVVDDSQLPKDRFSAERLKGVDSTLKIQPAKLEDSAVYLCASSLAVAGAQETQYFGPGTRLLVL.

This clone was seen a handful of times. The V gene is TRBV6-1, the J gene TRBJ1-5; D is unresolved. The CDR3 totals 13 residues. Between the trimmed V and J ends, which lost 6 bases and 6 bases, there was a span of 12 bases. Germline V lookup: CDR1 MNHNS, CDR2 SASEGT. The DNA for the CDR3 is TGTGCCAGCAGGGCGGGAGGGCTTCAGCCCCAGCATTTT. Translated: CASRAGGLQPQHF.

The rearrangement joins TRBV5-8 to TRBJ1-4, with D possibly matching TRBD1 (6 bases). CDR1 and CDR2 (germline): SGHTS, YDEGEE. Trimming left V 0 bases short and J 5 bases short, with 11 bases between. The CDR3 runs to 15 residues. CDR3 coding DNA: TGTGCCAGCAGCTTGGAAGGGAGGGGGAATGAAAAACTGTTTTTT. The encoded protein is CASSLEGRGNEKLFF.

In this sample, this clone turned up once. The J gene is TRBJ2-1, the V gene TRBV28; weak D call: TRBD2 (6 bases). CDR1 and CDR2 from the germline V gene are MDHEN and SYDVKM. CDR3 length: 13 residues. The V end was cut by 6 bases, the J end by 8 bases, with 14 bases between. CDR3 DNA: TGTGCCAGCAGAGCCGCGGGACCCGATGAGCAGTTCTTC. It encodes CASRAAGPDEQFF. Filled out from reference TRBV28 and TRBJ2-1, the complete variable domain reads DVKVTQSSRYLVKRTGEKVFLECVQDMDHENMFWYRQDPGLGLRLIYFSYDVKMKEKGDIPEGYSVSREKKERFSLILESASTNQTSMYLCASRAAGPDEQFFGPGTRLTVL.

The rearrangement uses TRBV18 and TRBJ2-5; D remains ambiguous. The CDR3 runs to 12 residues. Trimming took 2 bases from V and 11 from J, leaving 12 bases between them. The germline gives CDR1 KGHSH, CDR2 LQKENI. CDR3: CASSPFHGVQYF. The CDR3 DNA reads TGTGCCAGCTCACCATTTCACGGAGTTCAGTACTTC. Full variable domain (outside the CDR3, taken from reference TRBV18 and TRBJ2-5): NAGVMQNPRHLVRRRGQEARLRCSPMKGHSHVYWYRQLPEEGLKFMVYLQKENIIDESGMPKERFSAEFPKEGPSILRIQQVVRGDSAAYFCASSPFHGVQYFGPGTRLLVL.

The chain links TRBV10-1 to TRBJ2-3; the D is unclear. The CDR3 totals 15 residues. Germline V CDR1 and CDR2: WNHNN, SYGVQD (reference sequence). Trimming pared 0 bases from V and 0 bases from J, leaving 7 bases between. CDR3 in amino acids: CASSESQNSTDTQYF. The CDR3 bases are TGCGCCAGCAGTGAGTCCCAAAATAGCACAGATACGCAGTATTTT.

The genes are TRBV30 and TRBJ1-5, with D possibly being TRBD1 (6 bases). V lost 1 base to trimming and J lost 0 bases, with 16 bases between them. The CDR3 is 17 amino acids. CDR1 is GTSNPN, CDR2 SVGIG, per germline (reference sequence). As DNA, the CDR3 is TGTGCCTGGAGTGGCCAAGTTGGACAGTATAGCAATCAGCCCCAGCATTTT. It codes for CAWSGQVGQYSNQPQHF.

In nucleotides, the CDR3 is TGTGCCAGCAGCTTAGCGGCAGGGGGCCTTTACGAGCAGTACGTC. Its protein product is CASSLAAGGLYEQYV. The rearrangement uses TRBV7-9 and TRBJ2-7; 8 bases fit TRBD1. CDR3 length equals 15 residues. V lost 0 bases to trimming and J lost 4 bases; unmatched junction nucleotides: 5. CDR1 is SEHNR and CDR2 is FQNEAQ in the germline V gene (reference sequence).

The J gene is TRBJ2-1, the V gene TRBV27; 9 nucleotides line up with TRBD2. The germline V gene encodes CDR1 MNHEY and CDR2 SMNVEV (reference sequence). V was pared by 6 bases and J by 8 bases, with 17 bases of the junction left unmatched. This CDR3 has 17 residues. CDR3 bases: TGTGCCAGCAGGCGTGTCTATAGCGGGAGAATTAGCGATGAGCAGTTCTTC. It codes for CASRRVYSGRISDEQFF.

J is TRBJ1-2 and V is TRBV7-8, with 9 bases that match TRBD1. The CDR3 spans 14 residues. The junction had 5 bases not matched to a gene; V was cut back by 5 bases and J by 4 bases. Germline V gene sequence: CDR1 SGHVS, CDR2 FQNEAQ. The CDR3 spells CASSLLDRGYGYTF. CDR3 nucleotide sequence: TGTGCCAGCAGCCTCTTGGACAGGGGCTATGGCTACACCTTC.

This clone was detected only a few times. This rearrangement joins TRBV7-9 to TRBJ1-4; 9 bases align to TRBD1. V shed 6 bases and J 7 bases; nucleotides not matched to a gene: 6. CDR3 length: 14 amino acids. Germline-derived CDR1 and CDR2 are SEHNR and FQNEAQ (reference sequence). The CDR3 loop reads CASRPGQGPEKLFF. The CDR3 bases are TGTGCCAGCAGGCCGGGACAGGGACCTGAAAAACTGTTTTTT.

This clone was counted only a few times. The chain has TRBV2 and TRBJ1-1; TRBD1 is a possible D gene (5 bases). Germline values: CDR1 SNHLY, CDR2 FYNNEI. This CDR3 contains 16 residues. Between the trimmed V and J ends, which lost 4 bases and 1 base, there was a span of 16 bases. CDR3 sequence: CASSAGGAQENTEAFF. Here the CDR3 DNA reads TGTGCCAGCAGTGCGGGCGGGGCCCAGGAGAACACTGAAGCTTTCTTT.

This rearrangement joins TRBV12-5 to TRBJ1-5; 7 bases are shared with TRBD1. V shed 5 bases and J 0 bases; nucleotides not matched to a gene: 4. Per the germline V gene, CDR1 is LGHNT and CDR2 is FRNRAP. This CDR3 region has 15 residues. CDR3 residues: CASGETGASNQPQHF. The CDR3 DNA reads TGTGCTAGTGGTGAAACAGGGGCTAGCAATCAGCCCCAGCATTTT.

This clone was seen a handful of times. The chain carries TRBV27 and TRBJ2-7, with TRBD1 matching over 9 bases. The V gene end was trimmed by 1 base and the J gene end by 5 bases; junction bases not matched to a gene: 3. Per germline, CDR1 MNHEY and CDR2 SMNVEV (reference sequence). The CDR3 runs to 14 residues. The CDR3 loop reads CASSLYRGPDEQYF. For the CDR3, the DNA is TGTGCCAGCAGTTTATACAGGGGGCCCGACGAGCAGTACTTC.

The rearrangement uses TRBV18 and TRBJ2-1; unclear D gene. CDR1 is KGHSH, CDR2 LQKENI, per germline. The ends were cut back, 2 bases at V and 2 bases at J, with 7 bases in the middle. CDR3 length equals 14 residues. The CDR3 protein is CASSPATAYNEQFF. The CDR3 DNA sequence: TGTGCCAGCTCACCAGCCACAGCCTACAATGAGCAGTTCTTC.

This rearrangement joins TRBV7-3 to TRBJ2-1; weak D call: TRBD2 (6 bases). The CDR3 runs to 18 residues. Germline CDR1 reads SGHTA; CDR2 reads FQGTGA. Trimming took 0 bases from V and 4 from J, leaving 19 bases between them. The CDR3 reads CASSLTHLGGRTYNEQFF. The CDR3 nucleotides read TGTGCCAGCAGCTTAACGCACTTGGGAGGACGAACTTACAATGAGCAGTTCTTC.

The chain carries TRBV7-6 and TRBJ1-1; no reliable D call. This CDR3 is 14 amino acids long. Germline V CDR1 and CDR2: SGHVS, FNYEAQ. Trimming took off 5 bases at V and 2 bases at J, with 12 bases between the two ends. This chain's CDR3 is CASSPELGNTEAFF. The CDR3 coding sequence is TGTGCCAGCAGCCCCGAATTGGGCAACACTGAAGCTTTCTTT.

As concerns this clone: Other nucleotide sequences from this sample produce the same CDR3. CDR3 coding DNA: TGTGCCAGCAGCTTCTCGCGAACCGGAGGGGAGACCCAGTACTTC. The encoded protein is CASSFSRTGGETQYF. The chain uses TRBV7-9 and TRBJ2-5, with D perhaps matching TRBD2 (6 bases). Germline V gene lookup returns CDR1 SEHNR and CDR2 FQNEAQ (reference sequence). Between the trimmed V and J ends, which lost 3 bases and 5 bases, there was a span of 16 bases. The CDR3 runs 15 residues.